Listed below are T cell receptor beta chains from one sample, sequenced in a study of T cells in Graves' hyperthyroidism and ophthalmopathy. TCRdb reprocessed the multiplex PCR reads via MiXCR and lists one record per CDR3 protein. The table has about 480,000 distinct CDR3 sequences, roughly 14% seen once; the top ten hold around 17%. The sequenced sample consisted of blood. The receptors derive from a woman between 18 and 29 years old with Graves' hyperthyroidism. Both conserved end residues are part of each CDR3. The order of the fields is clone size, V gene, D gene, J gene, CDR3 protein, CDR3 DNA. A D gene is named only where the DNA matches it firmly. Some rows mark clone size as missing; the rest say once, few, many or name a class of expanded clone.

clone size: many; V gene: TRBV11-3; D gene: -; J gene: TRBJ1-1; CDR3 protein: CASTHSWGNTEAFF; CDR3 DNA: TGTGCCAGCACCCACAGTTGGGGGAACACTGAAGCTTTCTTT
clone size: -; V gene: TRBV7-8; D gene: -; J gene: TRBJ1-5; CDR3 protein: CASSLAGSRIETQHF; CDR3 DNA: TGTGCCAGCAGCTTAGCGGGGAGTCGAATTGAGACCCAGCATTTT
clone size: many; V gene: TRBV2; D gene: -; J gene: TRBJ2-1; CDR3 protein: CASTSPVPPNEQFF; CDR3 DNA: TGTGCCAGTACAAGTCCGGTCCCCCCCAATGAGCAGTTCTTC
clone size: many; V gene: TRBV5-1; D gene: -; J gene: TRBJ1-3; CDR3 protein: CASRGTQDNTIYF; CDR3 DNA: TGCGCCAGCCGCGGGACTCAGGATAACACCATATATTTT
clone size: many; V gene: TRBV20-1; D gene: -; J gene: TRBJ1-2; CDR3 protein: CSAREQGGFYGYTF; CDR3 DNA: TGCAGTGCTAGAGAACAGGGAGGGTTCTATGGCTACACCTTC
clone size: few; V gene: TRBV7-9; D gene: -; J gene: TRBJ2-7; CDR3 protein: CASSFSGPYEQYF; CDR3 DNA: TGTGCCAGCAGCTTTAGCGGACCTTACGAGCAGTACTTC
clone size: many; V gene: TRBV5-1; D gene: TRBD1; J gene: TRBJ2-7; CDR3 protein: CASSILAQGAGYEQYF; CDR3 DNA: TGCGCCAGCAGCATCTTGGCGCAGGGGGCTGGCTACGAGCAGTACTTC
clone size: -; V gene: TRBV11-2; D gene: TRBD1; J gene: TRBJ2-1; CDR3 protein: CASSPGTGGPEQFF; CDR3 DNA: TGTGCCAGCAGCCCCGGGACAGGGGGCCCTGAGCAGTTCTTC
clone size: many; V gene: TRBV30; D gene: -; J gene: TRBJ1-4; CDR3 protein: CARSRGNEKLFF; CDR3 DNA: TGTGCTCGGAGCAGGGGAAATGAAAAACTGTTTTTT
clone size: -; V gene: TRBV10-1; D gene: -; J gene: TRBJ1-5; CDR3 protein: CASASGVGNQPQHF; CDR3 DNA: TGCGCCAGCGCCTCAGGGGTCGGCAATCAGCCCCAGCATTTT
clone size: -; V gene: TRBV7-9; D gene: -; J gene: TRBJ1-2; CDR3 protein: CASSSATAPYGYTF; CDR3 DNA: TGTGCCAGCAGCTCAGCGACAGCGCCCTATGGCTACACCTTC
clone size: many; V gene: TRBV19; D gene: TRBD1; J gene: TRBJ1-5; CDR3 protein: CASSPRQGAGNQPQHF; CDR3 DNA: TGTGCCAGTAGCCCCCGACAGGGGGCCGGCAATCAGCCCCAGCATTTT
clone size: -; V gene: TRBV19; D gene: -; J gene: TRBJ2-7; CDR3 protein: CASSISGLPHYEQYF; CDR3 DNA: TGTGCCAGTAGTATATCGGGTCTTCCGCACTACGAGCAGTACTTC
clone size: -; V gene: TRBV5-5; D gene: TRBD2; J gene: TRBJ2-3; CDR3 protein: CASSVTPWSLAGVDTQYF; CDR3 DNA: TGTGCCAGCAGCGTAACCCCCTGGAGCCTAGCGGGGGTGGATACGCAGTATTTT
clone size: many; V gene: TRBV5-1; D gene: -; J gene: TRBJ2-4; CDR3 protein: CASSLYFPDSRDIQYF; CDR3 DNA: TGCGCCAGCAGCTTGTATTTCCCAGACTCCAGGGACATTCAGTACTTC
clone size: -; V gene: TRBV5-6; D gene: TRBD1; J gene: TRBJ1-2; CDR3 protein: CANSPAGTANYGYTF; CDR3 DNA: TGTGCCAACAGCCCGGCCGGGACAGCCAACTATGGCTACACCTTC
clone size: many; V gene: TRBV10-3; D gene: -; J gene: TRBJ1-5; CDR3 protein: CAISAEGGRRGNQPQHF; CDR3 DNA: TGTGCCATCAGTGCCGAGGGGGGACGGCGGGGCAATCAGCCCCAGCATTTT
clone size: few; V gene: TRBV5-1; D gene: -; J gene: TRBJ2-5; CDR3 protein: CASSWDLQETQYF; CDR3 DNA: TGCGCCAGCAGCTGGGACTTACAAGAGACCCAGTACTTC
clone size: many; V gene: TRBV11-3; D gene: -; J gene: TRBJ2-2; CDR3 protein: CASSLATRILTGELFF; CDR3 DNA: TGTGCCAGCAGCTTAGCGACGCGGATACTCACCGGGGAGCTGTTTTTT
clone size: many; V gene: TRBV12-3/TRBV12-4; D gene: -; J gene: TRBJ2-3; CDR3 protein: CASRYIEDTQYF; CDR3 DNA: TGTGCCAGCAGGTACATAGAGGATACGCAGTATTTT
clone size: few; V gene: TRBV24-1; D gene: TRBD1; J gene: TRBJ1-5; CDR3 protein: CATSDVQGQPQHF; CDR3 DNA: TGTGCCACCAGTGATGTACAGGGGCAGCCCCAGCATTTT
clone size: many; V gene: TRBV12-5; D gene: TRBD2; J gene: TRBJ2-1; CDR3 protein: CASGPGTRVYNEQFF; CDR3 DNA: TGTGCTAGTGGTCCCGGGACTAGAGTCTACAATGAGCAGTTCTTC
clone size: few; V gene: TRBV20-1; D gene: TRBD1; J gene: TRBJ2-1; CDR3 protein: CSARVRQGAHEQFF; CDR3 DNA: TGCAGTGCTAGAGTACGACAGGGGGCGCATGAGCAGTTCTTC
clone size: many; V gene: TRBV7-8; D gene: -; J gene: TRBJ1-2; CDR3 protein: CASSSGTYGYTF; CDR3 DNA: TGTGCCAGCAGCTCCGGGACCTATGGCTACACCTTC
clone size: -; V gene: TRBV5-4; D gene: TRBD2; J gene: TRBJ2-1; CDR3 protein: CASSLAGGAVSYNEQFF; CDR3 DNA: TGTGCCAGCAGCTTGGCGGGAGGGGCCGTCTCCTACAATGAGCAGTTCTTC
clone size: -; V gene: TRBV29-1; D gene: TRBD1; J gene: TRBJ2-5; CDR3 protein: CSPATGGWKQETQYF; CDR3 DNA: TGCAGCCCCGCCACAGGGGGCTGGAAGCAAGAGACCCAGTACTTC
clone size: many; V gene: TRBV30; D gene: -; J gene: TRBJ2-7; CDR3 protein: CAWSARDNSYEQYF; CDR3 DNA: TGTGCCTGGAGTGCCCGGGACAACTCCTACGAGCAGTACTTC
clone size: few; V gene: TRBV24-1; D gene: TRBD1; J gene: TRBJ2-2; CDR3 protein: CATSDRDRGAGELFF; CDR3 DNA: TGTGCCACCAGTGATCGGGACAGGGGTGCCGGGGAGCTGTTTTTT
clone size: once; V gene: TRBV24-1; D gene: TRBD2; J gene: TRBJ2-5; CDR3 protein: CATSELEGLATETQYF; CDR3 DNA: TGTGCCACCAGTGAGCTCGAGGGACTAGCAACGGAGACCCAGTACTTC
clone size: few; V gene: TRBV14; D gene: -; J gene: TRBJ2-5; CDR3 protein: CASSQDWSLGETQYF; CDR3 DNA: TGTGCCAGCAGCCAAGATTGGAGCCTTGGCGAGACCCAGTACTTC
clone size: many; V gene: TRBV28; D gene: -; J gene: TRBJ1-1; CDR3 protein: CASLIGGGLHTEAFF; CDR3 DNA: TGTGCCAGCCTCATCGGGGGGGGCTTGCACACTGAAGCTTTCTTT
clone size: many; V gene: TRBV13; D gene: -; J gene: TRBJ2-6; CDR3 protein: CASSTLGGANVLTF; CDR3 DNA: TGTGCCAGCAGTACCCTGGGTGGGGCCAACGTCCTGACTTTC
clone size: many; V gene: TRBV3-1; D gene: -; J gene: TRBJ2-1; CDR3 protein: CASSQWGGRRGNEQFF; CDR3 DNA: TGTGCCAGCAGCCAATGGGGTGGGAGGAGGGGGAATGAGCAGTTCTTC
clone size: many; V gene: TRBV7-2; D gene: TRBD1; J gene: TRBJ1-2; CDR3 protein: CASSRGTAGYTF; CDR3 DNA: TGTGCCAGCAGCCGAGGGACAGCTGGCTACACCTTC
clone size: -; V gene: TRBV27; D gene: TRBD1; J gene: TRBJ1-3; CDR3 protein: CASSFLTPGTATGNTIYF; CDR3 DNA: TGTGCCAGCAGTTTCCTAACACCCGGGACAGCTACTGGAAACACCATATATTTT
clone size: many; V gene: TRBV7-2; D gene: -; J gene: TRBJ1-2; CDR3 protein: CASSPGPGAYGYTF; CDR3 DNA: TGTGCCAGCAGCCCGGGCCCGGGGGCGTATGGCTACACCTTC
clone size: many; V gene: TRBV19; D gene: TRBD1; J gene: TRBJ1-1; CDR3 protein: CASSTPMTGSGTEAFF; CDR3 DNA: TGTGCCAGTAGTACGCCAATGACAGGGTCGGGGACTGAAGCTTTCTTT
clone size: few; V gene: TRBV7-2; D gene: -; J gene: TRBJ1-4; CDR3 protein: CASSSGIATNEKLFF; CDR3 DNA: TGTGCCAGCAGCTCCGGGATTGCAACTAATGAAAAACTGTTTTTT
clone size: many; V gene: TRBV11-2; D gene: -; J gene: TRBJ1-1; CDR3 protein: CASSFRGVMNTEAFF; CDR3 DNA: TGTGCCAGCAGCTTCAGAGGAGTCATGAACACTGAAGCTTTCTTT